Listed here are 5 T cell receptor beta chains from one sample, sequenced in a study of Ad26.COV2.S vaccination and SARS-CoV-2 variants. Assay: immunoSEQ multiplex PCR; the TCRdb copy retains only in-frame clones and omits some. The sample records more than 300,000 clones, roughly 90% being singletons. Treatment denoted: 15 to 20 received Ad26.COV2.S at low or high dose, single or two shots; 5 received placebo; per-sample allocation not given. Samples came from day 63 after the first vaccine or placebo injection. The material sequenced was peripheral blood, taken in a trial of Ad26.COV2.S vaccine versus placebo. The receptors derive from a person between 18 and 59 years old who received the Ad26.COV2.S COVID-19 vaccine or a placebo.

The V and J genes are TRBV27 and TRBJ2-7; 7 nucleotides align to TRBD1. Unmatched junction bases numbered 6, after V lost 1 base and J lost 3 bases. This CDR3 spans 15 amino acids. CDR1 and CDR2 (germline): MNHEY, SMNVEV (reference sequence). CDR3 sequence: CASSLLNRGNYEQYF. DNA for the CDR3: TGTGCCAGCAGTTTATTAAACAGGGGTAACTACGAGCAGTACTTC.

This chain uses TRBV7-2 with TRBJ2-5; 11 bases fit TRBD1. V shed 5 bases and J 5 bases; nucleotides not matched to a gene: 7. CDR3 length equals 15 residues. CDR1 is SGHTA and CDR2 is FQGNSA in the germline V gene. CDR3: CASSPRTGGGETQYF. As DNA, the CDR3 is TGTGCCAGCAGCCCTAGGACAGGGGGCGGGGAGACCCAGTACTTC. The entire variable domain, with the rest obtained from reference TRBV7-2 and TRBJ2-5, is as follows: GAGVSQSPSNKVTEKGKDVELRCDPISGHTALYWYRQSLGQGLEFLIYFQGNSAPDKSGLPSDRFSAERTGGSVSTLTIQRTQQEDSAVYLCASSPRTGGGETQYFGPGTRLLVL.

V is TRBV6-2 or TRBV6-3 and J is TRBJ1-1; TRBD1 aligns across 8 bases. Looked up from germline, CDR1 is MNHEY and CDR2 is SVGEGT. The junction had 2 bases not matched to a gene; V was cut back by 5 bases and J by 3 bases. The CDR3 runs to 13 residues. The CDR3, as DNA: TGTGCCAGCAGTCCGGACAGGGACACTGAAGCTTTCTTT. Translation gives CASSPDRDTEAFF.

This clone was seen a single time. The CDR3 DNA follows: TGTGCCAGCAGCCCTCGACAGGGCCCCACCGGGGAGCTGTTTTTT. It encodes CASSPRQGPTGELFF. V is TRBV14 and J is TRBJ2-2; 7 bases agree with TRBD1. The length of the CDR3 is 15 residues. The germline gives CDR1 SGHDN, CDR2 FVKESK. The ends lost 4 bases at V and 4 bases at J; junction bases unmatched: 6.

The CDR3 DNA reads as TGTGCCAGCAGCTCCGACACGACAGTCCCTGAAGCTTTCTTT. Its translation: CASSSDTTVPEAFF. The genes are TRBV7-9 and TRBJ1-1, with D possibly matching TRBD1 (5 bases). The V gene lost 4 bases and the J gene lost 6 bases, with 15 bases spanning the gap. The V gene's germline CDR1 is SEHNR and CDR2 FQNEAQ (reference sequence). The CDR3 extends over 14 amino acids.